This is a list of T cell receptor beta chains from one sample in a study of T cell responses to AZD1222 COVID-19 vaccine. Data came from immunoSEQ multiplex PCR; TCRdb stores just in-frame clones and leaves some out. The data hold 200,000 or so clones, with more than 85% observed a single time. Sample: peripheral blood, taken on day 0 of MenACWY control vaccination. The receptors were gathered from an adult in good health. CDR3s include the opening cysteine and the closing phenylalanine or tryptophan. A D gene is named only where the DNA matches it firmly. Where a row states a size, it is once, few, many or the class of an expanded clone; other rows omit it.

clone_size	cdr3_length	d_call	j_call	v_call	cdr3_nt	cdr3_aa
.	14	.	TRBJ2-5	TRBV20-1	TGCAGTGCTAGTACCCAGGGGAACAGAGAGACCCAGTACTTC	CSASTQGNRETQYF
few	16	TRBD2	TRBJ2-3	TRBV6-2/TRBV6-3	TGTGCCAGCAGCCCCGGGATAGCGGGGCCACCAGATACGCAGTATTTT	CASSPGIAGPPDTQYF
.	15	.	TRBJ1-1	TRBV19	TGTGCCAGTAGCCCTCTAGGCCGTGGGAACACTGAAGCTTTCTTT	CASSPLGRGNTEAFF
.	15	TRBD1	TRBJ1-1	TRBV10-3	TGTGCCATCAGTGAGGACGACAGGGGGCACACTGAAGCTTTCTTT	CAISEDDRGHTEAFF
.	14	.	TRBJ2-7	TRBV19	TGTGCCAGTAAGGCGCGGGATGAGGTGGACGAGCAGTACTTC	CASKARDEVDEQYF
.	14	.	TRBJ2-5	TRBV2	TGTGCCAGCAGTGAAGGCTCCATCCAAGAGACCCAGTACTTC	CASSEGSIQETQYF
.	15	.	TRBJ2-5	TRBV29-1	TGCAGCGTCGCCGCCCCAGGGGCGAACCAAGAGACCCAGTACTTC	CSVAAPGANQETQYF
.	17	.	TRBJ1-1	TRBV3-1/TRBV3-2	TGTGCCAGCAGCCAAGATCTGCTTGGGGGGCCCGACACTGAAGCTTTCTTT	CASSQDLLGGPDTEAFF
once	17	.	TRBJ1-2	TRBV30	TGTGCCTGGAGTCTGACCCAAACAGGGAAAGGAGTCTATGGCTACACCTTC	CAWSLTQTGKGVYGYTF
.	16	.	TRBJ1-2	TRBV5-5	TGTGCCAGCAGCTGGGGGAATTTACTCGATGACTATGGCTACACCTTC	CASSWGNLLDDYGYTF
.	13	TRBD1	TRBJ1-1	TRBV6-2/TRBV6-3	TGTGCCAGCAGTGAGACAGGGGGCTTTGAAGCTTTCTTT	CASSETGGFEAFF
.	15	.	TRBJ1-4	TRBV27	TGTGCCAGCCGAGCGAGGGGGGGTATTAATGAAAAACTGTTTTTT	CASRARGGINEKLFF
.	13	.	TRBJ2-1	TRBV5-6	TGTGCCAGCAGCTTGGCAGGGGGGAATGAGCAGTTCTTC	CASSLAGGNEQFF
.	15	.	TRBJ2-2	TRBV19	TGTGCCAGCGGAGTTCCCACCGGGCCCCGTCGGGAGCTGTTTTTT	CASGVPTGPRRELFF
.	15	.	TRBJ1-1	TRBV7-9	TGTGCCAGCAGCTGGGGAAGAGGCAGGAACACTGAAGCTTTCTTT	CASSWGRGRNTEAFF
.	15	.	TRBJ2-1	TRBV23-1	TGCGCCAGCAGCCTACAAAAGGACAGATACAATGAGCAGTTCTTC	CASSLQKDRYNEQFF
once	14	TRBD2	TRBJ2-7	TRBV7-2	TGTGCCAGCAGCTTGGAGCGGGGGGTATACGAGCAGTACTTC	CASSLERGVYEQYF
.	16	.	TRBJ2-5	TRBV9	TGTGCCAGCAGCGTAACCCAAAGGGGGGCGCGGGAGACCCAGTACTTC	CASSVTQRGARETQYF
.	14	TRBD1	TRBJ1-1	TRBV10-1	TGCGCCAGCAGTGAGCAGGGGGGGAGGGCTGAAGCTTTCTTT	CASSEQGGRAEAFF
.	14	TRBD1	TRBJ2-7	TRBV6-5	TGTGCCAGCCTTAGTCCAGGGGGCTCCTACGAGCAGTACTTC	CASLSPGGSYEQYF
.	12	.	TRBJ1-1	TRBV27	TGTGCCAGCAGTTTTGGTAACACTGAAGCTTTCTTT	CASSFGNTEAFF
.	16	.	TRBJ1-3	TRBV18	TGTGCCAGCTCACCGTCCTCGCGGGGATATGGAAACACCATATATTTT	CASSPSSRGYGNTIYF
.	17	TRBD1	TRBJ1-2	TRBV7-9	TGTGCCAGCAGCCCCGGGACAGGGTCTGCCGTTGTATATGGCTACACCTTC	CASSPGTGSAVVYGYTF
.	13	.	TRBJ1-5	TRBV18	TGTGCCAGCTCACCGACGGAAAATCAGCCCCAGCATTTT	CASSPTENQPQHF
.	15	TRBD1	TRBJ2-7	TRBV19	TGTGCCAGTAGTATCTCGGGACAGGGGGCCTACGAGCAGTACTTC	CASSISGQGAYEQYF
.	14	.	TRBJ1-1	TRBV7-8	TGTGCCGGGAGTGAACTTAGTGTGAACACTGAAGCTTTCTTT	CAGSELSVNTEAFF
.	12	.	TRBJ2-2	TRBV12-3/TRBV12-4	TGTGCCATCAGACCAAACACCGGGGAGCTGTTTTTT	CAIRPNTGELFF
.	14	.	TRBJ1-4	TRBV27	TGTGCCAGCCCCTGGACACGGTTTCACGAAAAACTGTTTTTT	CASPWTRFHEKLFF
once	13	TRBD1	TRBJ1-1	TRBV11-2	TGTGCCAGCAGCTTAGACAGGGGGAGTAGCGCTTTCTTT	CASSLDRGSSAFF
.	15	TRBD1	TRBJ1-5	TRBV19	TGTGCCAGTAGAAAGGGACAGGGCCCCAATCAGCCCCAGCATTTT	CASRKGQGPNQPQHF
once	15	.	TRBJ2-1	TRBV4-3	TGCGCCAGCAGCCGAGTCCCAGGAGACTACAATGAGCAGTTCTTC	CASSRVPGDYNEQFF